Listed below are T cell receptor beta chains from one sample, sequenced in a study of blood T cell repertoires in COVID-19. Measured with immunoSEQ multiplex PCR; TCRdb has only the in-frame clones, and not every one. The data show about 260,000 clones, around 80% seen once. The sample was PBMCs or T cells enriched from blood (not recorded which). These receptor sequences come from a young man with acute COVID-19. CDR3s include the opening cysteine and the closing phenylalanine or tryptophan. Fields, in order: V gene, CDR3 length, clone size, D gene, J gene, CDR3 DNA, CDR3 protein. A D gene is named only where the DNA matches it firmly. Clone size, where shown, is once, few, many, or a class for clones that have expanded.

V gene: TRBV7-2
CDR3 length: 15
clone size: .
D gene: .
J gene: TRBJ2-5
CDR3 DNA: TGTGCCAGCAGCTTAGATTCCAGTTACCAAGAGACCCAGTACTTC
CDR3 protein: CASSLDSSYQETQYF

V gene: TRBV6-5
CDR3 length: 16
clone size: .
D gene: .
J gene: TRBJ1-6
CDR3 DNA: TGTGCCAGCAGTTACCGGACACCAATTTATAATTCACCCCTCCACTTT
CDR3 protein: CASSYRTPIYNSPLHF

V gene: TRBV23-1
CDR3 length: 17
clone size: .
D gene: .
J gene: TRBJ1-3
CDR3 DNA: TGCGCCAACTTGGGCAATACCAGGGATTATTCTGGAAACACCATATATTTT
CDR3 protein: CANLGNTRDYSGNTIYF

V gene: TRBV28
CDR3 length: 18
clone size: .
D gene: TRBD1
J gene: TRBJ2-2
CDR3 DNA: TGTGCCAGTGAACCCCTCCACCGGGACAGGGGGAACACCGGGGAGCTGTTTTTT
CDR3 protein: CASEPLHRDRGNTGELFF

V gene: TRBV11-3
CDR3 length: 14
clone size: .
D gene: .
J gene: TRBJ1-2
CDR3 DNA: TGTGCCAGCGGATTTACGGGACACACTTATGGCTACACCTTC
CDR3 protein: CASGFTGHTYGYTF

V gene: TRBV7-6
CDR3 length: 14
clone size: .
D gene: TRBD1
J gene: TRBJ2-5
CDR3 DNA: TGTGCCAGCAGCCAGGGGGTGCCGGACGAGACCCAGTACTTC
CDR3 protein: CASSQGVPDETQYF

V gene: TRBV5-1
CDR3 length: 17
clone size: .
D gene: TRBD2
J gene: TRBJ2-1
CDR3 DNA: TGTGCCAGCAGTCCGGTGCTAGCGGCCCTCTCCTACAATGAGCAGTTCTTC
CDR3 protein: CASSPVLAALSYNEQFF

V gene: TRBV5-1
CDR3 length: 15
clone size: few
D gene: .
J gene: TRBJ2-1
CDR3 DNA: TGCGCCAGCAGCTTGGGGACAGACCCTAGGAATGAGCAGTTCTTC
CDR3 protein: CASSLGTDPRNEQFF

V gene: TRBV15
CDR3 length: 13
clone size: .
D gene: .
J gene: TRBJ2-3
CDR3 DNA: TGTGCCACCAGCAGGGACTACACAGATACGCAGTATTTT
CDR3 protein: CATSRDYTDTQYF

V gene: TRBV6-6
CDR3 length: 14
clone size: .
D gene: .
J gene: TRBJ1-2
CDR3 DNA: TGTGCCAGCAGGGAAGGAACAGCCTCCTATGGCTACACCTTC
CDR3 protein: CASREGTASYGYTF

V gene: TRBV7-9
CDR3 length: 19
clone size: .
D gene: TRBD2
J gene: TRBJ2-3
CDR3 DNA: TGTGCCAGCAGCCCCGAGGGGGGACTAGCGGGGGGCCGTGGAGATACGCAGTATTTT
CDR3 protein: CASSPEGGLAGGRGDTQYF

V gene: TRBV6-1
CDR3 length: 15
clone size: .
D gene: .
J gene: TRBJ1-5
CDR3 DNA: TGTGCCAGCAGTGAAGGATGGGGGGGCAATCAGCCCCAGCATTTT
CDR3 protein: CASSEGWGGNQPQHF

V gene: TRBV4-3
CDR3 length: 14
clone size: .
D gene: .
J gene: TRBJ2-2
CDR3 DNA: TGCGCCAGCAGCCTTGGACTGAACACCGGGGAGCTGTTTTTT
CDR3 protein: CASSLGLNTGELFF

V gene: TRBV20-1
CDR3 length: 11
clone size: once
D gene: .
J gene: TRBJ2-1
CDR3 DNA: TGCAGTGCTAGAGAAGGGAGCGAGCAGTTCTTC
CDR3 protein: CSAREGSEQFF

V gene: TRBV11-3
CDR3 length: 12
clone size: .
D gene: .
J gene: TRBJ2-5
CDR3 DNA: TGTGCCAGCAGCCCGAGAGGGGAGACCCAGTACTTC
CDR3 protein: CASSPRGETQYF

V gene: TRBV25-1
CDR3 length: 14
clone size: once
D gene: .
J gene: TRBJ1-5
CDR3 DNA: TGTGCCAGCAGACCCCCCGGGAAAAATCAGCCCCAGCATTTT
CDR3 protein: CASRPPGKNQPQHF

V gene: TRBV18
CDR3 length: 13
clone size: .
D gene: .
J gene: TRBJ2-1
CDR3 DNA: TGTGCCAGCTCACCACTCCCTGAGGGTGAGCAGTTCTTC
CDR3 protein: CASSPLPEGEQFF

V gene: TRBV15
CDR3 length: 14
clone size: .
D gene: TRBD1
J gene: TRBJ1-5
CDR3 DNA: TGTGCCACCAGCAGGGACAGGGAGTTCAGCCCCCAGCATTTT
CDR3 protein: CATSRDREFSPQHF

V gene: TRBV7-9
CDR3 length: 16
clone size: .
D gene: .
J gene: TRBJ1-2
CDR3 DNA: TGTGCCAGCAGCCGCACAGGGACCGAAGCTAACTATGGCTACACCTTC
CDR3 protein: CASSRTGTEANYGYTF

V gene: TRBV9
CDR3 length: 14
clone size: few
D gene: .
J gene: TRBJ1-1
CDR3 DNA: TGTGCCAGCAGCCGTGGGCAGGGGCGGACTGAAGCTTTCTTT
CDR3 protein: CASSRGQGRTEAFF

V gene: TRBV18
CDR3 length: 14
clone size: .
D gene: .
J gene: TRBJ1-4
CDR3 DNA: TGTGCCAGCTCACCACGGGGCCGGAGAGAAAAACTGTTTTTT
CDR3 protein: CASSPRGRREKLFF

V gene: TRBV3-1/TRBV3-2
CDR3 length: 15
clone size: .
D gene: TRBD1
J gene: TRBJ1-6
CDR3 DNA: TGTGCCAGCAGCCAAGATAGACAGGGAGTTTCACCCCTCCACTTT
CDR3 protein: CASSQDRQGVSPLHF

V gene: TRBV7-3
CDR3 length: 13
clone size: .
D gene: .
J gene: TRBJ2-3
CDR3 DNA: TGTGCCAGCAGCAGCCGGGGGACAGATACGCAGTATTTT
CDR3 protein: CASSSRGTDTQYF

V gene: TRBV19
CDR3 length: 14
clone size: .
D gene: .
J gene: TRBJ1-4
CDR3 DNA: TGTGCCAGTAGTACCGACGCGAGGGATGAAAAACTGTTTTTT
CDR3 protein: CASSTDARDEKLFF

V gene: TRBV28
CDR3 length: 16
clone size: .
D gene: .
J gene: TRBJ1-6
CDR3 DNA: TGTGCCAGCAGCGTCCAGAAAGGGGGCTATAATTCACCCCTCCACTTT
CDR3 protein: CASSVQKGGYNSPLHF

V gene: TRBV6-5
CDR3 length: 13
clone size: .
D gene: .
J gene: TRBJ1-4
CDR3 DNA: TGTGCCAGCTCCCCATCGGAGGAGGAAAAACTGTTTTTT
CDR3 protein: CASSPSEEEKLFF

V gene: TRBV9
CDR3 length: 15
clone size: .
D gene: .
J gene: TRBJ1-1
CDR3 DNA: TGTGCCAGCAGCGTAGCATTCACAGACAACACTGAAGCTTTCTTT
CDR3 protein: CASSVAFTDNTEAFF

V gene: TRBV29-1
CDR3 length: 14
clone size: .
D gene: .
J gene: TRBJ2-1
CDR3 DNA: TGCAGCGTTGGGGAGCTAGCTGGTTACAATGAGCAGTTCTTC
CDR3 protein: CSVGELAGYNEQFF

V gene: TRBV3-1/TRBV3-2
CDR3 length: 15
clone size: .
D gene: .
J gene: TRBJ1-3
CDR3 DNA: TGTGCCAGCAGCCGACGGGAAAGCTCTGGAAACACCATATATTTT
CDR3 protein: CASSRRESSGNTIYF

V gene: TRBV15
CDR3 length: 15
clone size: .
D gene: .
J gene: TRBJ1-2
CDR3 DNA: TGTGCCACCAGCAGAGATAAGGCCAGGCTCTATGGCTACACCTTC
CDR3 protein: CATSRDKARLYGYTF

V gene: TRBV11-2
CDR3 length: 15
clone size: .
D gene: .
J gene: TRBJ2-2
CDR3 DNA: TGTGCCAGCAGCTTAAGAGCGGTGAACACCGGGGAGCTGTTTTTT
CDR3 protein: CASSLRAVNTGELFF

V gene: TRBV7-2
CDR3 length: 15
clone size: .
D gene: .
J gene: TRBJ1-5
CDR3 DNA: TGTGCCAGCAGCTTACAGGACTATAGCAATCAGCCCCAGCATTTT
CDR3 protein: CASSLQDYSNQPQHF

V gene: TRBV15
CDR3 length: 15
clone size: .
D gene: .
J gene: TRBJ1-6
CDR3 DNA: TGTGCCACCAGCAGGCGGGACGACTATAATTCACCCCTCCACTTT
CDR3 protein: CATSRRDDYNSPLHF

V gene: TRBV19
CDR3 length: 15
clone size: .
D gene: .
J gene: TRBJ1-1
CDR3 DNA: TGTGCCAGTAGTCAAGGACAGCGAAAGAACACTGAAGCTTTCTTT
CDR3 protein: CASSQGQRKNTEAFF

V gene: TRBV5-5
CDR3 length: 13
clone size: .
D gene: .
J gene: TRBJ1-2
CDR3 DNA: TGTGCCAGCAGCTTGGAAGGGAGAGGTGGCTACACCTTC
CDR3 protein: CASSLEGRGGYTF